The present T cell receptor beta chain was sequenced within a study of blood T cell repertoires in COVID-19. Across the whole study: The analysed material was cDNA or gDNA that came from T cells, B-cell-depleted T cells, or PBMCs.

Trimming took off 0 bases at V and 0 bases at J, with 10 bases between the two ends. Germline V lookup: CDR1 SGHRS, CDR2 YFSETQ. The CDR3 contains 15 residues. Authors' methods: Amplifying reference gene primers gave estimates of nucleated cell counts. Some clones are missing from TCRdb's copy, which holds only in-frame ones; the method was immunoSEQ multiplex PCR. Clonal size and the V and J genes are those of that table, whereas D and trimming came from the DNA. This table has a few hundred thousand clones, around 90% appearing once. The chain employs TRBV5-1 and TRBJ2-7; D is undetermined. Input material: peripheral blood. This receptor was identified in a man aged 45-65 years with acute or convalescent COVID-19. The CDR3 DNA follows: TGCGCCAGCAGCTTGGACCAGGTGAGCTCCTACGAGCAGTACTTC. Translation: CASSLDQVSSYEQYF.